This paragraph covers one TCR beta chain sequence. The sample contains more than one DNA sequence encoding this CDR3. Followed longitudinally, the Seattle patients had been enrolled during active infection. As handled by the study authors: Using reference gene primer amplification, nucleated cell counts were estimated. Assay: immunoSEQ multiplex PCR; the TCRdb copy retains only in-frame clones and omits some. V, J and clone size derive from that table, while D and trimming were established from the DNA sequence. The sample holds 300,000 to 350,000 clones; 90% are singletons and the top ten take roughly 1%. This CDR3 is built from 13 residues. Germline V lookup: CDR1 GTSNPN, CDR2 SVGIG (reference sequence). V was clipped by 0 bases and J by 3 bases, with 6 bases between them. These data originate in a study of blood T cell repertoires in COVID-19. Study overall: Researchers got acute and convalescent COVID-19 samples from the United States, Italy and Spain. From T cells, B-cell-depleted T cells, or PBMCs came the material, which was cDNA or gDNA.

Sequenced sample: peripheral blood. The sequence was obtained from a woman in her thirties or forties with COVID-19, enrolled during active disease. This chain joins TRBV30 and TRBJ1-5; D perhaps matches TRBD1 (5 bases). The chain's CDR3 is CAWSVQANQPQHF. Here the CDR3 DNA reads TGTGCCTGGAGTGTACAGGCCAATCAGCCCCAGCATTTT.